This TCR beta chain derives from a study of regulatory T cells in long-lasting Graves disease. Study conclusions and caveats: Persistent Graves' patients showed less TCR diversity than newly diagnosed patients showed.

Noted time point: persistent/refractory GD, antithyroid drugs over 5 years with positive TRAb. TCR sequences were obtained from RNA taken from PBMCs. A word on this clonotype: Antigen: not known.

Germline CDR1 reads SGHAT; CDR2 reads FQNNGV. The length of the CDR3 is 14 residues. V was clipped by 5 bases and J by 6 bases, with 13 bases between them. Combining iRepertoire HTBI primers with Arm-PCR of CDR3 regions, the authors built TCR beta libraries. TCRdb recomputed calls from the multiplex PCR reads with MiXCR, one row per CDR3 protein. This table holds some 280,000 distinct CDR3 sequences, roughly 21% found once. The chain employs TRBV11-2 and TRBJ1-4, with a weak D call TRBD1 (5 bases). The sample consisted of peripheral blood mononuclear cells (PBMCs), taken when the disease was refractory, from a patient treated with antithyroid drugs. The clonotype comes from a female donor with Graves disease. The CDR3 nucleotides are TGTGCCAGCAGCCCCGGGACCCAGCATGAAAAACTGTTTTTT. Amino acids: CASSPGTQHEKLFF. The entire variable domain, with the rest obtained from reference TRBV11-2 and TRBJ1-4, is as follows: EAGVAQSPRYKIIEKRQSVAFWCNPISGHATLYWYQQILGQGPKLLIQFQNNGVVDDSQLPKDRFSAERLKGVDSTLKIQPAKLEDSAVYLCASSPGTQHEKLFFGSGTQLSVL.